The clone carrying this T cell receptor (beta chain) came up once. What it binds is not known. The sample comes from a study of OX40 agonist ivuxolimab in advanced cancers. The overall study: Patients received intravenous ivuxolimab every 2 weeks at 0.01 to 10 mg/kg. At about 82% male, the cohort had a mean age of approximately 60 years, ranging from about 23 to 79. Three patients had partial responses: one hepatocellular carcinoma, two cutaneous melanoma. Findings and limits, study-wide: Averaged across samples, CD8+ T cells carried more expanded clones than CD4+ did.

Trimming cost V 1 base and J 2 bases, with 10 bases left between them. Germline CDR1 SGHDT, CDR2 YYEEEE. The CDR3 loop spans 14 amino acids. Libraries were prepared by immunoSEQ multiplex PCR; TCRdb keeps only in-frame clonotypes and omits some of them. This sample has 50,000 to 70,000 clones, with approximately 93% found just once. The input for sequencing was CD4+ or CD8+ T cells sorted from blood, taken in a trial of the OX40 agonist ivuxolimab. This TCR was recovered from an adult with an advanced solid tumor such as melanoma, head and neck, liver or kidney cancer. The chain carries TRBV5-6 and TRBJ2-7; possibly TRBD1 or TRBD2 for D (5 bases each). The CDR3 protein is CASSLRGAPYEQYF. CDR3 bases: TGTGCCAGCAGCTTGAGGGGAGCCCCCTACGAGCAGTACTTC.